These 16 T cell receptor beta chains were sequenced from one sample in a study of PD-1 blockade in classical Hodgkin lymphoma. Assay used: immunoSEQ multiplex PCR; TCRdb lists only in-frame clones, some missing. Among 100,000 or so clones listed, approximately 94% were seen once. Time point indicated: cycle 4 day 1 (C4D1), after less than seven weeks of nivolumab. Every single patient, without exception, relapsed after autologous stem cell transplantation, and brentuximab vedotin exposure varied. The sample was peripheral blood mononuclear cells (PBMCs), taken before the fourth cycle of nivolumab. The receptors were gathered from a human donor with classical Hodgkin lymphoma.

The rearrangement joins TRBV6-1 to TRBJ2-5; TRBD1 agrees at 8 bases. The CDR3 has 15 amino acids. Germline values: CDR1 MNHNS, CDR2 SASEGT. V trimming: 4 bases; J trimming: 3 bases; junction bases outside the gene matches: 7. CDR3 in DNA: TGTGCCAGCAGTGCCCTGACAGGGGCCGAAGAGACCCAGTACTTC. Its translation is CASSALTGAEETQYF.

This chain links TRBV5-8 with TRBJ2-7; a possible D gene is TRBD2 (5 bases). CDR1 and CDR2 (germline): SGHTS, YDEGEE. The CDR3 spans 12 residues. V dropped 0 bases and J dropped 6 bases, with 7 bases sitting between them. The CDR3: CASSLVRVEQYF. CDR3 nucleotide sequence: TGTGCCAGCAGCTTGGTGAGGGTCGAGCAGTACTTC.

The chain employs TRBV28 and TRBJ2-1; 10 bases map to TRBD1. The junction had 2 bases not matched to a gene; V was cut back by 4 bases and J by 2 bases. This CDR3 is 15 amino acids long. Germline CDR1 reads MDHEN; CDR2 reads SYDVKM. In DNA, the CDR3 is TGTGCCAGCAGTTCCGGACAGGGGGCCTACAATGAGCAGTTCTTC. It is translated as CASSSGQGAYNEQFF.

This chain links TRBV19 with TRBJ1-2; maybe TRBD1 (6 bases). The CDR3 contains 18 residues. Trimming shortened V by 3 bases and J by 2 bases, and 22 bases separated the two germline ends. Germline V CDR1 and CDR2: LNHDA, SQIVND (reference sequence). In DNA, the CDR3 is TGTGCCAGTAGTATTAAGTCTCTCTCGACAGGATTGAACTATGGCTACACCTTC. Its translation is CASSIKSLSTGLNYGYTF.

The CDR3 reads CASRALGGYTF. CDR3 DNA: TGTGCCAGCAGAGCCCTGGGTGGCTACACCTTC. V is TRBV6-5 and J is TRBJ1-2; D remains ambiguous. Trimming pared 6 bases from V and 7 bases from J, leaving 9 bases between. Germline V gives CDR1 MNHEY, CDR2 SVGAGI. CDR3 length: 11 residues.

The chain employs TRBV5-1 and TRBJ2-7; D possibly corresponds to TRBD1 (5 bases). Looked up from germline, CDR1 is SGHRS and CDR2 is YFSETQ. The CDR3 length is 12 residues. V lost 5 bases and J lost 3, with 9 bases in between. For the CDR3, the DNA is TGCGCCAGCAGTTCCGACAGCTACGAGCAGTACTTC. It yields the protein CASSSDSYEQYF. Full variable domain (outside the CDR3, taken from reference TRBV5-1 and TRBJ2-7): KAGVTQTPRYLIKTRGQQVTLSCSPISGHRSVSWYQQTPGQGLQFLFEYFSETQRNKGNFPGRFSGRQFSNSRSEMNVSTLELGDSALYLCASSSDSYEQYFGPGTRLTVT.

The CDR3 sequence: CSVFLTGQETQYF. CDR3 sequence (DNA): TGCAGCGTATTTCTAACAGGGCAAGAGACCCAGTACTTC. The chain couples TRBV29-1 to TRBJ2-5; maybe TRBD1 (6 bases). This CDR3 comprises 13 residues. CDR1 and CDR2 (germline): SQVTM, ANQGSEA. V lost 6 bases to trimming and J lost 2 bases, with 13 bases between them.

CDR3: CASSSSPRKRSDTEAFF. CDR3 DNA: TGTGCCAGTAGTTCCTCCCCCCGAAAACGGAGTGACACTGAAGCTTTCTTT. This chain uses TRBV19 with TRBJ1-1; D is uncertain. V lost 5 bases to trimming and J lost 3 bases, with 22 bases between them. Germline V lookup: CDR1 LNHDA, CDR2 SQIVND (reference sequence). The CDR3 contains 17 residues.

This clone was seen a single time. The rearrangement uses TRBV10-3 and TRBJ2-3; tentatively, D is TRBD2 (7 bases). Trimming took off 6 bases at V and 3 bases at J, with 13 bases between the two ends. The germline gives CDR1 ENHRY, CDR2 SYGVKD. This CDR3 comprises 14 residues. CDR3 sequence: CAISSGRGTDTQYF. The CDR3 DNA is TGTGCCATCAGCTCAGGGAGGGGGACAGATACGCAGTATTTT.

V gene TRBV6-1 combines with J gene TRBJ2-3; D could derive from TRBD1 or TRBD2 (5 bases each). V lost 4 bases and J lost 2, with 10 bases in between. This CDR3 has 14 amino acids. CDR1 is MNHNS and CDR2 is SASEGT in the germline V gene. This CDR3 reads CASSADGTTDTQYF. CDR3 nucleotides: TGTGCCAGCAGTGCTGACGGGACCACAGATACGCAGTATTTT.

J is TRBJ1-4 and V is TRBV28; tentatively, D is TRBD1 (5 bases). The V gene's germline CDR1 is MDHEN and CDR2 SYDVKM. The CDR3 length is 17 residues. Trimming took 4 bases from V and 7 from J, leaving 22 bases between them. This CDR3 is CASSSTSGHPRGEKLFF. The CDR3 nucleotides are TGTGCCAGCAGTTCGACCTCCGGACATCCACGGGGTGAAAAACTGTTTTTT.

The V call is TRBV28, the J call TRBJ2-3; D uncertain. Trimming shortened V by 8 bases and J by 6 bases, and 15 bases separated the two germline ends. Per germline, CDR1 MDHEN and CDR2 SYDVKM. This CDR3 spans 13 amino acids. Here the CDR3 reads CASWATGVDTQYF. CDR3 DNA sequence: TGTGCCAGCTGGGCTACCGGAGTGGATACGCAGTATTTT.

This chain links TRBV9 with TRBJ1-1; tentative D call: TRBD1 (5 bases). The CDR3 extends over 13 amino acids. The germline V and J ends were trimmed by 5 bases and 1 base, with 9 bases remaining between them. Germline CDR1 reads SGDLS; CDR2 reads YYNGEE. The CDR3 nucleotides are TGTGCCAGCAGTGGGGGGACGAACACTGAAGCTTTCTTT. Translated: CASSGGTNTEAFF.

This chain links TRBV6-5 with TRBJ2-5; TRBD2 agrees at 9 bases. V lost 6 bases and J lost 2; bases outside the gene matches: 7. Germline values: CDR1 MNHEY, CDR2 SVGAGI. The CDR3 has 15 amino acids. The CDR3 DNA reads as TGTGCCAGCAGCAACGGACTAGCGAAACAAGAGACCCAGTACTTC. Translating gives CASSNGLAKQETQYF.

The chain has TRBV5-4 and TRBJ2-6, with D perhaps matching TRBD2 (7 bases). The germline V and J ends were trimmed by 1 base and 0 bases, with 14 bases remaining between them. The germline V gene encodes CDR1 SGHNT and CDR2 YYREEE (reference sequence). The CDR3 totals 18 residues. CDR3 nucleotide sequence: TGTGCCAGCAGCTTGATGCGGGGGCTAAACTCTGGGGCCAACGTCCTGACTTTC. Translated: CASSLMRGLNSGANVLTF.

This chain connects TRBV5-1 to TRBJ1-3; D gene unclear. V lost 0 bases and J lost 3, with 10 bases in between. This CDR3 region has 15 residues. Germline lookup yields CDR1 SGHRS and CDR2 YFSETQ. The CDR3 spells CASSLVSGDGNTIYF. Here the CDR3 DNA reads TGCGCCAGCAGCTTGGTCTCCGGGGATGGAAACACCATATATTTT.